Given below is one T cell receptor beta chain in context. Antigen specificity is unknown. Depths of 1 in 200,000 to 1 in 1 million T cells were the sequencing target. Data came from immunoSEQ multiplex PCR; TCRdb stores just in-frame clones and leaves some out. This table has tens of thousands of clones, roughly three quarters appearing once. The sample comes from a study of cytotoxic CD8 clonotypes in ibrutinib-treated CLL. At the level of the study: The cohort had ten to eleven relapsed/refractory and roughly 15 treatment-naive patients, 17 to 18 IGHV unmutated. Study outcomes and limitations: The clonality rise at ibrutinib response reflected private clonotype expansion. Pretreatment clonality was elevated relative to age-matched healthy donors and paralleled circulating CD8+ T-cell counts.

V lost 2 bases, J lost 8 bases, and 3 bases lay in between. The CDR3 runs to 11 residues. CDR1 and CDR2 from the germline V gene are SEHNR and FQNEAQ (reference sequence). V and J are TRBV7-9 and TRBJ1-4; D gene unclear. This receptor was obtained from a human donor with chronic lymphocytic leukemia. The sequences come from PBMCs, collected at disease progression, from a patient treated with ibrutinib. In DNA form, the CDR3 reads TGTGCCAGCAGCTTAAAAGAAAAACTGTTTTTT. It specifies CASSLKEKLFF.